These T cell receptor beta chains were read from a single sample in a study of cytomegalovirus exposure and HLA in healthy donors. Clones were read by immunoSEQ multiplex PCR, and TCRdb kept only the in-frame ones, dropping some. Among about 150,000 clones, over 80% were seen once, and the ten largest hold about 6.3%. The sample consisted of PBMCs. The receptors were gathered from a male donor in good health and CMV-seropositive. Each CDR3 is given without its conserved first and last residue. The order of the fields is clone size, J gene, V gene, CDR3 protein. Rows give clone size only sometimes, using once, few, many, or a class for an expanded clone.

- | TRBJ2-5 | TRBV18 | ASSPIAGSQETQY
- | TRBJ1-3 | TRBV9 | ASSVQPEGSNTIY
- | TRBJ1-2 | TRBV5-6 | ASSLYQGVPGYT
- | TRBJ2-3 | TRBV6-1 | ASRVRQGTDTQY
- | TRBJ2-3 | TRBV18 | ASSRISGTDTQY
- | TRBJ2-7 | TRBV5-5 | ASSLAGQGYSEQY
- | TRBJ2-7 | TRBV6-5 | ASSYSGQPYEQY
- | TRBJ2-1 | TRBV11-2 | ASSLGGANEQF
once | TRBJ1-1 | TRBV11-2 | ASSQGNTEAF
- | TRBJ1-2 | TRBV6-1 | ASSGQIGANYGYT
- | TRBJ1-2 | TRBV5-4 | ASSLAIGANYGYT
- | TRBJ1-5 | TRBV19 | ASSYPGQGNSNQPQH
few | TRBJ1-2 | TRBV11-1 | ASSNDDRLYGYT
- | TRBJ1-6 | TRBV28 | ASSRVESPLH
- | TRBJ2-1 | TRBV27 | ASSNRRGRDNEQF
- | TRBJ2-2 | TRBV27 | ATGRAPGTGELF
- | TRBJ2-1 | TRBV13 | ASRGSNEQF
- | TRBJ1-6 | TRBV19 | ASSIVRQGFDPPLH
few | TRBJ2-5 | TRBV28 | ASSFDGQGQTQY
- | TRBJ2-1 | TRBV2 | ASRREGVYNEQF
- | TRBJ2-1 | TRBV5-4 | ASSSSRSSYNEQF
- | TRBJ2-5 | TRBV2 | ASSEGRAHQETQY
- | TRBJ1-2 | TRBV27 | ASSLGGEANYGYT
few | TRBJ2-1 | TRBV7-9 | ASSLRAEGNEQF
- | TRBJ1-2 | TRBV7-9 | ASSTPSGGSYGYT
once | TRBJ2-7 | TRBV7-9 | ASSLPSDYEQY
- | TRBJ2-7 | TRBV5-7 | ASSSGRGFLYEQY
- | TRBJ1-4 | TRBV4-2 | ASSPGQREEKLF
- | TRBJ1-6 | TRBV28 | ASSFNNSPLH
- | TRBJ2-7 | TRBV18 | ASSGVGTGPEQY
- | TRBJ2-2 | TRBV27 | ASSRTSGRFNTGELF
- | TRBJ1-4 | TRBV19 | ASMEGGDEKLF
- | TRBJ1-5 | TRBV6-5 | ASSEIMGSKPQH
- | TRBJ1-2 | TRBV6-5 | ASSYGPYGYT
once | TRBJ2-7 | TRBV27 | ASRTASYEQY
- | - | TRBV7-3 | ASSLGPPNEQY
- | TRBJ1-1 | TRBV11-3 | ASSSWTGGNTEAF
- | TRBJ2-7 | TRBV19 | ASSSLRLAGGSYEQY
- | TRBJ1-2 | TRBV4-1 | ASSPGAGQDGYT
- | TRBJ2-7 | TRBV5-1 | ASSLKLAGSGDEQY
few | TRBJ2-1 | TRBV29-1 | SVEDPLAAFSYNEQF
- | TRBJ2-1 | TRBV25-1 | ASAGGTGLWQF
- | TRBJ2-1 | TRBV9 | ASSSRDSDNEQF
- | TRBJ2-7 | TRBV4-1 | ASSQDPGQGYEQY
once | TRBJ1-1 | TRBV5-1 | ASSLAGSNTEAF
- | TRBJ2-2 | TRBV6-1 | ASSVGLWSPGELF
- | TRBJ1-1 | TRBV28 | ASSTLGTPVAEAF
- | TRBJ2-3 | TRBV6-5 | ASSWGGRDTQY
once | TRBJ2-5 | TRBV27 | ASSSPTGGRETQY
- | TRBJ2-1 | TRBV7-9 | ASSLAGLAGAGNEQF
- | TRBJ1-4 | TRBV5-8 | ASSFIQIANEKLF
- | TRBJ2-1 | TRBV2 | ASSEYVGTVYEQF
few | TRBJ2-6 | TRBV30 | ALFRNRGKSGANVLT
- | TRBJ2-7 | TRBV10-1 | ARLHRLAGVVAEQY
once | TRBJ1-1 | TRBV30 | AWGVGTGLF
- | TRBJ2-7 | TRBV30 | AWSVPKGATHEQY